Listed here are 25 T cell receptor beta chains from one sample, sequenced in a study of shared clonotypes between healthy human individuals. CD45RO-negative, CCR7-positively selected cells formed the naive CD8 fraction, excluding terminally differentiated effector memory CD45RA+ cells. The protocol was immunoSEQ multiplex PCR, while the TCRdb copy is restricted to in-frame clones and leaves out a portion. This sample carries 550,000 to 750,000 clones, approximately 90% of them seen once, and the ten largest clones take approximately 22%. Source material: naive CD8+ T cells sorted from blood. The receptors here all came from a man aged 25 to 40 in good health.

The chain has TRBV28 and TRBJ1-5, with D hard to call. The CDR3 consists of 16 residues. Germline values: CDR1 MDHEN, CDR2 SYDVKM. Trimming cost V 7 bases and J 4 bases, with 20 bases left between them. The CDR3 loop reads CASIRTPHYRNQPQHF. Written as DNA, the CDR3 is TGTGCCAGCATCCGTACGCCTCATTACCGAAATCAGCCCCAGCATTTT.

The chain recombines TRBV27 with TRBJ1-2, with 11 bases matching TRBD1. There are 19 residues in the CDR3. Unmatched junction bases numbered 15, after V lost 4 bases and J lost 2 bases. CDR1 is MNHEY, CDR2 SMNVEV, per germline (reference sequence). The CDR3 DNA follows: TGTGCCAGCAGTTCCTCCCCGAGGACAGGGGGCGCGTGGAACTATGGCTACACCTTC. Amino acids: CASSSSPRTGGAWNYGYTF.

The genes are TRBV11-2 and TRBJ2-2, with TRBD2 matching 11 bases. CDR3 size: 15 residues. The germline gives CDR1 SGHAT, CDR2 FQNNGV. V was pared by 6 bases and J by 5 bases, with 5 bases of the junction left unmatched. CDR3 loop: CASRSTSGRTGELFF. CDR3 bases: TGTGCCAGCAGGTCAACTAGCGGGAGAACCGGGGAGCTGTTTTTT.

The gene calls are TRBV29-1 and TRBJ2-7, with a weak D call TRBD1 (6 bases). The CDR3 runs to 17 residues. Germline CDR1 SQVTM, CDR2 ANQGSEA. V dropped 1 base and J dropped 0 bases, with 19 bases sitting between them. The CDR3 region is CSVEGGPGARSSYEQYF. The CDR3 nucleotides are TGCAGCGTTGAAGGGGGGCCCGGGGCCCGAAGCTCCTACGAGCAGTACTTC.

This chain connects TRBV5-1 to TRBJ2-3; 12 bases agree with TRBD1. V trimming: 2 bases; J trimming: 5 bases; junction bases outside the gene matches: 6. CDR3 length: 16 residues. Looked up from germline, CDR1 is SGHRS and CDR2 is YFSETQ. The CDR3: CASSFEGQGAKDTQYF. CDR3 in DNA: TGCGCCAGCAGCTTCGAGGGACAGGGGGCCAAAGATACGCAGTATTTT.

The chain has TRBV15 and TRBJ2-3, with TRBD1 matching over 7 bases. Germline V gene lookup returns CDR1 LNHNV and CDR2 YYDKDF (reference sequence). This CDR3 comprises 15 residues. V lost 5 bases, J lost 2 bases, and 7 bases stayed unmatched. The chain's CDR3 is CATSGWDSPTDTQYF. CDR3 DNA sequence: TGTGCCACCAGCGGATGGGACAGCCCCACAGATACGCAGTATTTT.

V and J are TRBV27 and TRBJ2-7; D may be TRBD2 (5 bases). Trimming shortened V by 4 bases and J by 2 bases, and 12 bases separated the two germline ends. The CDR3 spans 14 residues. The germline V gene encodes CDR1 MNHEY and CDR2 SMNVEV (reference sequence). CDR3 nucleotides: TGTGCCAGCAGTTCCTCCGGGGTACCCTACGAGCAGTACTTC. This codes for CASSSSGVPYEQYF.

The chain is built from TRBV7-9 and TRBJ2-7, with D perhaps matching TRBD1 or TRBD2 (6 bases each). The CDR3 is 14 amino acids. CDR1 and CDR2 from the germline V gene are SEHNR and FQNEAQ (reference sequence). The V end was cut by 5 bases, the J end by 0 bases, with 11 bases between. This CDR3 reads CASSTGGSSYEQYF. DNA for the CDR3: TGTGCCAGCAGCACCGGGGGCAGCTCCTACGAGCAGTACTTC.

This chain uses TRBV11-2 with TRBJ2-4, with unresolved D. CDR3 length: 14 amino acids. The germline V and J ends were trimmed by 5 bases and 1 base, with 9 bases remaining between them. Per germline, CDR1 SGHAT and CDR2 FQNNGV. CDR3 protein: CASSHWVAKNIQYF. CDR3 sequence (DNA): TGTGCCAGCAGCCATTGGGTTGCCAAAAACATTCAGTACTTC. The whole variable domain, remainder taken from reference TRBV11-2 and TRBJ2-4, is EAGVAQSPRYKIIEKRQSVAFWCNPISGHATLYWYQQILGQGPKLLIQFQNNGVVDDSQLPKDRFSAERLKGVDSTLKIQPAKLEDSAVYLCASSHWVAKNIQYFGAGTRLSVL.

On this clone itself: Different DNA sequences within this sample yield the same CDR3. This chain uses TRBV27 with TRBJ2-7, with a weak D call TRBD2 (6 bases). The germline V and J ends were trimmed by 0 bases and 0 bases, with 9 bases remaining between them. Germline values: CDR1 MNHEY, CDR2 SMNVEV (reference sequence). This CDR3 is built from 15 residues. The CDR3 is CASSLSRGLSYEQYF. The CDR3 nucleotides are TGTGCCAGCAGTTTATCGCGGGGCCTCTCCTACGAGCAGTACTTC.

The chain is built from TRBV4-1 and TRBJ2-2, with D perhaps matching TRBD1 or TRBD2 (5 bases each). Trimming took 1 base from V and 0 from J, leaving 12 bases between them. The CDR3 has 17 residues. Germline V gene data show CDR1 as MGHRA and CDR2 as YSYEKL. DNA of the CDR3: TGCGCCAGCAGCCAAGTTCCCGGGGCCACGAACACCGGGGAGCTGTTTTTT. It specifies CASSQVPGATNTGELFF.

This sequence joins TRBV29-1 and TRBJ1-2; D unresolved. The CDR3 runs to 13 residues. Germline V gene data show CDR1 as SQVTM and CDR2 as ANQGSEA. CDR3 DNA sequence: TGCACAGATCTCCCAACTCCGAACTATGGCTACACCTTC. Encoded protein: CTDLPTPNYGYTF.

The V and J genes are TRBV2 and TRBJ1-1; D is unresolved. This CDR3 spans 11 amino acids. The germline V gene has CDR1 SNHLY and CDR2 FYNNEI. Trimming stripped 4 bases from V and 4 bases from J, with 4 bases between. The CDR3 here is CASSVPTEAFF. The CDR3 DNA follows: TGTGCCAGCAGTGTTCCCACTGAAGCTTTCTTT.

The V gene is TRBV7-3, the J gene TRBJ2-7; 9 bases line up with TRBD1. The CDR3 is 15 residues long. V was pared by 5 bases and J by 4 bases, with 9 bases of the junction left unmatched. Germline V gene data show CDR1 as SGHTA and CDR2 as FQGTGA. CDR3 DNA: TGTGCCAGCAGCGTCGGGACAGGGAGTTTTTACGAGCAGTACTTC. It is translated as CASSVGTGSFYEQYF.

The chain recombines TRBV6-1 with TRBJ1-2; possibly TRBD1 for D (6 bases). This CDR3 contains 15 residues. CDR1 is MNHNS, CDR2 SASEGT, per germline. V shed 2 bases and J shed 8 bases, with 18 bases lying between them. CDR3 sequence reads: CASSETQWGAPGYTF. The CDR3 bases are TGTGCCAGCAGTGAAACCCAATGGGGGGCCCCAGGCTACACCTTC.

The rearrangement joins TRBV5-1 to TRBJ2-1; a possible D gene is TRBD1 (5 bases). CDR3 length: 14 residues. The V gene's germline CDR1 is SGHRS and CDR2 YFSETQ. Trimming pared 5 bases from V and 6 bases from J, leaving 15 bases between. CDR3 in amino acids: CASSFQDNTNEQFF. The CDR3 DNA reads as TGCGCCAGCAGTTTCCAGGACAACACCAATGAGCAGTTCTTC. Full variable domain (remainder filled in from reference TRBV5-1 and TRBJ2-1): KAGVTQTPRYLIKTRGQQVTLSCSPISGHRSVSWYQQTPGQGLQFLFEYFSETQRNKGNFPGRFSGRQFSNSRSEMNVSTLELGDSALYLCASSFQDNTNEQFFGPGTRLTVL.

The chain is built from TRBV2 and TRBJ2-3; no reliable D call. The length of the CDR3 is 13 residues. V lost 9 bases and J 3 bases, leaving 13 bases between the germline ends. The germline CDR1 and CDR2 sequences are SNHLY and FYNNEI. The CDR3: CASRRLRTDTQYF. The DNA of the CDR3 is TGTGCCAGTCGGCGTTTGAGGACAGATACGCAGTATTTT.

The CDR3 sequence: CSVDLWETQYF. In DNA, the CDR3 is TGCAGCGTTGATCTCTGGGAGACCCAGTACTTC. V gene TRBV29-1 combines with J gene TRBJ2-5; D uncertain. The CDR3 is 11 amino acids. Looked up from germline, CDR1 is SQVTM and CDR2 is ANQGSEA. Trimming cost V 3 bases and J 5 bases, with 7 bases left between them.

The J gene is TRBJ1-1, the V gene TRBV5-4; TRBD1 aligns across 7 bases. The CDR3 consists of 13 residues. Germline CDR1 and CDR2: SGHNT and YYREEE (reference sequence). After removal of 7 bases from V and 3 bases from J, the junction contained 6 bases not matched to a gene. For the CDR3, the DNA is TGTGCCAGCCAGGGGGAAATGGACACTGAAGCTTTCTTT. The encoded protein is CASQGEMDTEAFF.

This clone appeared a few times. The chain is built from TRBV7-8 and TRBJ2-1; 8 bases agree with TRBD2. The germline V gene encodes CDR1 SGHVS and CDR2 FQNEAQ. After removal of 5 bases from V and 4 bases from J, the junction contained 10 bases not matched to a gene. The CDR3 has 16 residues. The CDR3 region has the DNA TGTGCCAGCAGCACCATGCTAGCGGGCTTATACAATGAGCAGTTCTTC. Translation: CASSTMLAGLYNEQFF. The whole variable domain, remainder taken from reference TRBV7-8 and TRBJ2-1, is GAGVSQSPRYKVAKRGQDVALRCDPISGHVSLFWYQQALGQGPEFLTYFQNEAQLDKSGLPSDRFFAERPEGSVSTLKIQRTQQEDSAVYLCASSTMLAGLYNEQFFGPGTRLTVL.

The rearrangement uses TRBV11-2 and TRBJ2-4; 12 bases map to TRBD2. Germline trimming cut 5 bases from V and 9 bases from J; bases unmatched to any gene: 14. This CDR3 has 17 residues. Germline V CDR1 and CDR2: SGHAT, FQNNGV. The CDR3 coding sequence is TGTGCCAGCAGCCCCCGACTAGCGGGAGAGGAGTTGGGCATTCAGTACTTC. It codes for CASSPRLAGEELGIQYF.

CDR3 sequence (DNA): TGTGCCAGCAGTTTAGCCGGACCGAAAAATGAGCAGTTCTTC. Translation: CASSLAGPKNEQFF. V gene TRBV27 combines with J gene TRBJ2-1; unclear D gene. Germline CDR1 reads MNHEY; CDR2 reads SMNVEV (reference sequence). The CDR3 is 14 residues long. Trimming cost V 2 bases and J 7 bases, with 12 bases left between them.

This chain uses TRBV10-3 with TRBJ2-1; D not certain. The CDR3 sequence is 15 residues long. V was shortened by 7 bases and J by 2 bases, with 15 bases between the two germline ends. CDR1 is ENHRY and CDR2 is SYGVKD in the germline V gene. The CDR3 sequence: CAINPSDGPYNEQFF. The CDR3 nucleotides read TGTGCCATCAACCCCTCAGACGGCCCCTACAATGAGCAGTTCTTC.

This clone appeared a few times. One end of the junction is discordant with germline, which a read error may explain. The chain joins TRBV28 to TRBJ1-2; a weak D match, TRBD1 (6 bases). The CDR3 sequence is 16 residues long. Germline loops: CDR1 MDHEN, CDR2 SYDVKM. In nucleotides, the CDR3 is TGTGCCAGCACCTCCATCGCGGGACAAAGGGTCTATGGGTACACCTTC. It encodes CASTSIAGQRVYGYTF.

This rearrangement joins TRBV7-6 to TRBJ2-5; tentatively, D is TRBD2 (6 bases). This CDR3 is 13 amino acids long. Germline V CDR1 and CDR2: SGHVS, FNYEAQ. V was pared by 3 bases and J by 5 bases, with 10 bases between. CDR3 bases: TGTGCCAGCAGCTTCCGGACTACCGAGACCCAGTACTTC. Its protein product is CASSFRTTETQYF.